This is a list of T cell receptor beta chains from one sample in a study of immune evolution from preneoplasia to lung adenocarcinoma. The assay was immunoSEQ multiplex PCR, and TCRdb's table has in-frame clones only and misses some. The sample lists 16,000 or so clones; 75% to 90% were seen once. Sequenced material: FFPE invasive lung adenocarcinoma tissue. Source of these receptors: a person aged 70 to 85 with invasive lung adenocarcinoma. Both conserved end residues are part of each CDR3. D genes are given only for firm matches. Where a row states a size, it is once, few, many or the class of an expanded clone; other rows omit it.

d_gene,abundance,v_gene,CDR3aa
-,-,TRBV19,CASSIGVVQHF
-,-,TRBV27,CASSWASSDTQYF
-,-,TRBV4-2,CASSQVGMNTEAFF
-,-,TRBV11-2,CASSLDHLAYSSYEQYF
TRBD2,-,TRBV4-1,CASSHGRGLASNTGELFF
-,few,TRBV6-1,CACGDSGANVLTF
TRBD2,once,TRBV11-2,CASSLKRENGEQYF
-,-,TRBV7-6,CASSLGNPYEQYF
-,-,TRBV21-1,CASSKWGQDTGELFF
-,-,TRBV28,CASKVVGFGVNTEAFF
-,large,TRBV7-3,CASSLGLPGNNEQFF
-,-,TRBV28,CASSLSGTDSYEQYF
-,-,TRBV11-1,CASSLEENTEAFF
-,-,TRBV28,CASSLFGNQETQYF
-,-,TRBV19,CASRIDRTGELFF
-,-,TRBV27,CASSLNGPTGELFF
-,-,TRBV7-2,CASSLANGGELFF
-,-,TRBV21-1,CARTTPARYSNQPQHF
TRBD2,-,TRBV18,CASSGTSGSTDTQYF
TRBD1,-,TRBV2,CASSHRQGATGYTF
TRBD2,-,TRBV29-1,CSVTTGGGDTQYF
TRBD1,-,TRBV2,CASSEGQDYGYTF
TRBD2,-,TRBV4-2,CASSQGLAGGASYEQYF
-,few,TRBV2,CASSDPGFHQPQHF
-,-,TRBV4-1,CASSQAGEKLFF
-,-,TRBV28,CASSLTGGNQPQHF
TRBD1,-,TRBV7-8,CASSSRQGRIQPQHF
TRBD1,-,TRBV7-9,CASSPGTGDQETQYF
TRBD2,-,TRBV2,CASTGGRQETQYF
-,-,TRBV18,CASSPPRVGPHSDTQYF
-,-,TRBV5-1,CASSPGESSYEQYF
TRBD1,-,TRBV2,CASSPGTGISGTEAFF
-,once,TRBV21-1,CASSKLGVPSGNTIYF
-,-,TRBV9,CASSATPLAEAFF
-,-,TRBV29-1,CSVAESYEQYF
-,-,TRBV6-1,CASSERDTQYF
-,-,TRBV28,CASMPGPTNYGYTF
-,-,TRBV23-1,CASSIRPPDTQYF
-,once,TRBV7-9,CASSLGQRVLGNTIYF
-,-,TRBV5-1,CASSLWKGGDPSGNTIYF
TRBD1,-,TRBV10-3,CAVGQGALNEQFF
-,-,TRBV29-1,CSVAVSSYEQYF
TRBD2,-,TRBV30,CAWVLAGEETQYF
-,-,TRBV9,CASSKIHSPNTGELFF
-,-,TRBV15,CATSRELQGGATNEKLFF
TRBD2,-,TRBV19,CASSLEGPSGLDNEQFF
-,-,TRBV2,CASSRDGNYGYTF
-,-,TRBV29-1,CSVEVRTELRYTF
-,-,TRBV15,CATSRPSGRNTGELFF
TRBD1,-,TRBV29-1,CSVYRGRYDGYTF
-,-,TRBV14,CASSHGGHEQYF
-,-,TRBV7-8,CASSSRRGYSNQSQHF
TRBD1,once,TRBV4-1,CASSQEWWTGIREKLFF
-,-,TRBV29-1,CSAIGGVSQAQHF
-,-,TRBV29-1,CSVVDPTHSNQPQHF
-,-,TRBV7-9,CASSSTGNTEAFF
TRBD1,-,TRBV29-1,CSVEEAETGFYGYTF
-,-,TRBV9,CASSVGAENTGELFF
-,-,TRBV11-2,CASSLVLGPSNQPQHF
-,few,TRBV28,CASSLGTYLGGGELFF